This passage covers 4 T cell receptor beta chains from one sample sequenced in a study of control samples from healthy donors and cancer patients. Measured with immunoSEQ multiplex PCR; TCRdb has only the in-frame clones, and not every one. The sample has under 300,000 clones; about four fifths are singletons. Specimen: PBMCs. These receptors all come from a woman aged 60-75 years with lung cancer.

V usage is TRBV9 and J usage is TRBJ2-1; D unresolved. CDR3 length: 14 residues. Trimming left V 4 bases short and J 4 bases short, with 12 bases between. Germline lookup yields CDR1 SGDLS and CDR2 YYNGEE. The CDR3 DNA reads TGTGCCAGCAGCCCCATGGCCCAGTACAATGAGCAGTTCTTC. Translation: CASSPMAQYNEQFF.

The chain combines TRBV9 with TRBJ2-7; a possible D gene is TRBD2 (6 bases). V lost 3 bases to trimming and J lost 5 bases, with 9 bases between them. Germline CDR1 reads SGDLS; CDR2 reads YYNGEE. This CDR3 contains 12 residues. The CDR3 sequence: CASSADYHEQYF. Here the CDR3 DNA reads TGTGCCAGCAGCGCGGACTATCACGAGCAGTACTTC.

The chain uses TRBV9 and TRBJ2-5, with a tentative D call TRBD1 (7 bases). The CDR3 runs 15 residues. The germline CDR1 and CDR2 sequences are SGDLS and YYNGEE. V lost 4 bases to trimming and J lost 5 bases, with 18 bases between them. CDR3 sequence reads: CASSTQGGLRETQYF. The CDR3 DNA reads as TGTGCCAGCAGCACCCAGGGGGGACTGAGGGAGACCCAGTACTTC.

The genes are TRBV18 and TRBJ1-3; D not resolved. The V end was cut by 5 bases, the J end by 0 bases, with 5 bases between. CDR1 and CDR2 (germline): KGHSH, LQKENI. CDR3 length: 13 residues. In nucleotides, the CDR3 is TGTGCCAGCTCAGAGTTCTCTGGAAACACCATATATTTT. This sequence encodes CASSEFSGNTIYF.